This is a list of T cell receptor beta chains from one sample in a study of patients and donors after allogeneic stem cell transplantation. TCRdb passed the RT-PCR reads through MiXCR, listing each CDR3 protein once. The table has approximately 140,000 distinct CDR3 sequences, about two fifths seen once. The sample was blood, either unsorted or a sorted T cell fraction (not recorded which). The receptor source for this set is a human donor who was either an allogeneic HSCT recipient or a stem cell or donor lymphocyte infusion donor (not recorded which). It is not recorded whose cells these are; they may come from a transplant donor. Each CDR3 is given with its conserved first and last residue. The D gene is left open where the match is weak. Where a row states a size, it is once, few, many or the class of an expanded clone; other rows omit it.

size	J	V	D	DNA	CDR3
-	TRBJ2-1	TRBV7-9	-	TGTGCCAGCAGCCGAGGACAGTACAATGAGCAGTTCTTC	CASSRGQYNEQFF
-	TRBJ1-4	TRBV6-6	TRBD1	TGTGCCAGCAGTTACTCCGGGACAGGGGGCCCCTGGAGGGAAAAACTGTTTTTT	CASSYSGTGGPWREKLFF
few	TRBJ1-2	TRBV5-5	-	TGTGCCAGCAGCCTGGGGGAAGGGACTTTCTATGGCTACACCTTC	CASSLGEGTFYGYTF
-	TRBJ2-1	TRBV29-1	TRBD1	TGCAGCGTAGATGGGACAGGGGGCTTCTACAATGAGCAGTTCTTC	CSVDGTGGFYNEQFF
-	TRBJ2-1	TRBV7-9	TRBD2	TGTGCCAGCAGGGAACAGACTAGCGGGGTCTACAATGAGCAGTTCTTC	CASREQTSGVYNEQFF
few	TRBJ1-2	TRBV28	-	TGTGCCAGCAGGCGACAGTTCGGGGGGGATGGCTACACCTTC	CASRRQFGGDGYTF
-	TRBJ2-2	TRBV6-5	-	TGTGCCAGCCGAAGGGGAGGCCTCACCGGGGAGCTGTTTTTT	CASRRGGLTGELFF
few	TRBJ1-2	TRBV20-1	-	TGCAGTGCTCCATCACCGGGGGGCCATGGCTACACCTTC	CSAPSPGGHGYTF
-	TRBJ1-1	TRBV20-1	-	TGCAGTGCTCCGTCGAACACTGAAGCTTTCTTT	CSAPSNTEAFF
-	TRBJ2-7	TRBV28	-	TGTGCCAGCAGTTTGGCGCAGGGCTACGAGCAGTACTTC	CASSLAQGYEQYF
-	TRBJ2-1	TRBV20-1	TRBD2	TGCAGTGCTAGAATAGCGGGGGGCTACAATGAGCAGTTCTTC	CSARIAGGYNEQFF
few	TRBJ1-2	TRBV5-1	-	TGCGCCAGCAAGGCAGGCTATGGCTACACCTTC	CASKAGYGYTF
-	TRBJ2-1	TRBV25-1	-	TGTGCCAGCAGTGACAGGGTCAAAAATGAGCAGTTCTTC	CASSDRVKNEQFF
-	TRBJ2-5	TRBV6-5	-	TGTGCCAGCAGTTACTCGGATCTCACGGAGACCCAGTACTTC	CASSYSDLTETQYF
-	TRBJ2-5	TRBV6-2/TRBV6-3	-	TGTGCCAGCACCCCGGGGTGGCGTGGCCAAGAGACCCAGTACTTC	CASTPGWRGQETQYF
-	TRBJ2-3	TRBV7-3	-	TGTGCCAGCAGCCCCCTAGGAGGTCTAGATACGCAGTATTTT	CASSPLGGLDTQYF
-	TRBJ2-6	TRBV28	-	TGTGCCAGCGGCGAGTTTGGGGCCAACGTCCTGACTTTC	CASGEFGANVLTF
-	TRBJ1-4	TRBV4-3	TRBD1	TGCGCCAGCAGCCAACTCCCGGGACAGAAGGGAGAAAAACTGTTTTTT	CASSQLPGQKGEKLFF
few	TRBJ2-1	TRBV12-3/TRBV12-4	-	TGTGCCAGCAGCCAGAGAGGGGGATCTGAGCAGTTCTTC	CASSQRGGSEQFF
-	TRBJ1-5	TRBV9	-	TGTGCCAGCAGGAAACCCTTACGGGACGGGATTGGACAGCCCCAGCATTTT	CASRKPLRDGIGQPQHF
-	TRBJ1-2	TRBV5-1	TRBD1	TGCGCCAGCAGCGCCGGGACAGGGGGAATGGCCTATGGCTACACCTTC	CASSAGTGGMAYGYTF
-	TRBJ2-1	TRBV24-1	-	TGTGCCACCAGTGATTTCCAGGGTTCCTACAATGAGCAGTTCTTC	CATSDFQGSYNEQFF
-	TRBJ2-2	TRBV5-1	-	-	CASILDSYTGELFF
-	TRBJ1-1	TRBV29-1	-	TGCAGCGGCCAGAGGGGCACTGAAGCTTTCTTT	CSGQRGTEAFF
few	TRBJ1-2	TRBV9	-	TGTGCCAGCAGCGTAGTCGGGGTCGGCTACACCTTC	CASSVVGVGYTF
few	TRBJ1-1	TRBV7-7	-	TGTGCTAGCAGCTTAAGGGGCCAGATGAACACTGAAGCTTTCTTT	CASSLRGQMNTEAFF
-	TRBJ2-5	TRBV10-3	-	TGTGCCATCAGTGAGTCACAGGGCCAAGAGACCCAGTACTTC	CAISESQGQETQYF
-	TRBJ1-1	TRBV27	TRBD1	TGTGCCAGCAGTTTATCGAGACAGGGGCCCACTGAAGCTTTCTTT	CASSLSRQGPTEAFF
few	TRBJ1-5	TRBV6-5	-	TGTGCCAGCAGCCGGGTGGGCGGGCAGCCCCAGCATTTT	CASSRVGGQPQHF
few	TRBJ1-1	TRBV7-2	-	TGTGCCAGCAGCTTAGCGGTTGGGAACACTGAAGCTTTCTTT	CASSLAVGNTEAFF
-	TRBJ2-5	TRBV12-3/TRBV12-4	-	TGTGCCAGCAGTCAGAGTGGAGGGGCCGATTCGGCGGAGACCCAGTACTTC	CASSQSGGADSAETQYF
few	TRBJ2-2	TRBV25-1	-	TGTGCCAGCAGTGGAGGGGCCGGGGAGCTGTTTTTT	CASSGGAGELFF
few	TRBJ1-6	TRBV4-2	-	TGTGCCAGCAGCCAAGAGGACCAGGCCTATAATTCACCCCTCCACTTT	CASSQEDQAYNSPLHF
few	TRBJ2-1	TRBV11-2	TRBD1	TGTGCCAGCAGCTCCGGGACAGCGGATGAGCAGTTCTTC	CASSSGTADEQFF
-	TRBJ1-5	TRBV4-3	TRBD1	TGCGCCAGCAGCTCCGGGACAGGGGGCTTTGAGCCCCAGCATTTT	CASSSGTGGFEPQHF
once	TRBJ2-1	TRBV4-1	-	TGCGCCAGCAGCCTCGACTTCAGGAGCGACAATGAGCAGTTCTTC	CASSLDFRSDNEQFF
-	TRBJ1-1	TRBV3-1	TRBD1	TGTGCCAGCAGCCAGGGACAGGGAGTGGAAGCTTTCTTT	CASSQGQGVEAFF